The 18 T cell receptor beta chains given below trace back to one sample, sequenced in a study of shared clonotypes between healthy human individuals. Data came from immunoSEQ multiplex PCR; TCRdb stores just in-frame clones and leaves some out. This sample has approximately 740,000 clones, with 90% to 95% found just once. Naivety among CD8 cells was defined by CD45RO negativity and positive CCR7 selection, thereby excluding terminally differentiated effector memory CD45RA+ cells. Sequencing used naive CD8+ T cells sorted from blood. These receptors all stem from a man aged 25-45 years in good health.

This chain links TRBV7-9 with TRBJ2-5; 8 positions agree with TRBD1. This CDR3 is 15 amino acids long. After removal of 4 bases from V and 5 bases from J, the junction contained 9 bases not matched to a gene. Germline V gene sequence: CDR1 SEHNR, CDR2 FQNEAQ (reference sequence). The CDR3 region is CASSSTSGGAETQYF. The CDR3 DNA reads as TGTGCCAGCAGCTCAACTTCAGGGGGCGCGGAGACCCAGTACTTC.

The chain couples TRBV28 to TRBJ2-5; 10 positions agree with TRBD2. V lost 6 bases, J lost 0 bases, and 4 bases stayed unmatched. The CDR3 spans 15 residues. Germline V lookup: CDR1 MDHEN, CDR2 SYDVKM. This chain's CDR3 is CASRELAGYQETQYF. CDR3 bases: TGTGCCAGCAGAGAACTAGCGGGGTACCAAGAGACCCAGTACTTC.

The count of this clone is one. This chain uses TRBV11-2 with TRBJ2-1; 12 bases agree with TRBD2. V shed 5 bases, J shed 5 bases, and the junction held 4 bases outside the gene matches. From germline, CDR1 is SGHAT and CDR2 FQNNGV. This CDR3 contains 15 residues. The DNA for the CDR3 is TGTGCCAGCAGCCCCCTAGCGGGGGGGGACAATGAGCAGTTCTTC. It encodes CASSPLAGGDNEQFF. Full variable domain (outside the CDR3, taken from reference TRBV11-2 and TRBJ2-1): EAGVAQSPRYKIIEKRQSVAFWCNPISGHATLYWYQQILGQGPKLLIQFQNNGVVDDSQLPKDRFSAERLKGVDSTLKIQPAKLEDSAVYLCASSPLAGGDNEQFFGPGTRLTVL.

The chain employs TRBV29-1 and TRBJ1-2; 8 bases are shared with TRBD1. Trimming took 6 bases from V and 4 from J; bases not matched to a gene: 13. Per the germline V gene, CDR1 is SQVTM and CDR2 is ANQGSEA. This CDR3 comprises 15 residues. CDR3 residues: CSVVGGLQGVYGYTF. For the CDR3, the DNA is TGCAGCGTCGTAGGGGGATTACAGGGGGTCTATGGCTACACCTTC.

The chain combines TRBV28 with TRBJ1-2; tentatively, D is TRBD1 (5 bases). V gave up 6 bases and J gave up 4 bases, with 12 bases separating them. Germline loops: CDR1 MDHEN, CDR2 SYDVKM. This CDR3 spans 13 amino acids. This CDR3 is CASSPDSVYGYTF. The CDR3 bases are TGTGCCAGCAGCCCAGACAGCGTCTATGGCTACACCTTC.

V is TRBV27 and J is TRBJ2-1; 10 nucleotides match TRBD2. V shed 6 bases and J 6 bases; nucleotides not matched to a gene: 8. This CDR3 is 15 amino acids long. Germline V gene lookup returns CDR1 MNHEY and CDR2 SMNVEV (reference sequence). CDR3 amino acids: CASSLGSSGSNEQFF. The CDR3 region has the DNA TGTGCCAGCAGCTTGGGGTCTAGCGGGAGCAATGAGCAGTTCTTC.

The chain recombines TRBV13 with TRBJ2-7, with no clear D. The ends were cut back, 4 bases at V and 0 bases at J, with 7 bases in the middle. The CDR3 is 13 residues long. Germline V lookup: CDR1 PRHDT, CDR2 FYEKMQ (reference sequence). Here the CDR3 reads CASSSGPSYEQYF. The CDR3 bases are TGTGCCAGCAGCTCCGGTCCCTCCTACGAGCAGTACTTC.

V gene TRBV4-3 combines with J gene TRBJ2-2, with 11 bases that match TRBD2. Trimming cost V 2 bases and J 8 bases; bases outside gene matches: 13. The CDR3 is made up of 18 amino acids. Germline CDR1 and CDR2: LGHNA and YSLEER. The CDR3 bases are TGCGCCAGCAGCCAACTGACTAGCGGGAAGGGAGATTTTGGGGAGCTGTTTTTT. As protein: CASSQLTSGKGDFGELFF.

The rearrangement uses TRBV27 and TRBJ2-7; the D is unclear. V was clipped by 4 bases and J by 6 bases, with 7 bases between them. CDR3 length equals 11 residues. Germline CDR1 reads MNHEY; CDR2 reads SMNVEV (reference sequence). This CDR3 is CASSSRREQYF. The DNA of the CDR3 is TGTGCCAGCAGTTCAAGACGCGAGCAGTACTTC.

This clone was found once. The chain is built from TRBV4-2 and TRBJ1-1, with D hard to call. Trimming cost V 1 base and J 3 bases, with 9 bases left between them. The CDR3 is made up of 14 amino acids. CDR1 and CDR2 (germline): LGHNA, YNFKEQ. CDR3 in DNA: TGTGCCAGCAGCCAAGGCGGGTATTACACTGAAGCTTTCTTT. Amino acids: CASSQGGYYTEAFF.

About this clone: The junction shows a germline mismatch at one end, possibly a read error. This chain joins TRBV7-9 and TRBJ1-4, with D uncertain. The CDR3 is 14 residues long. Germline CDR1 reads SEHNR; CDR2 reads FQNEAQ (reference sequence). The CDR3 nucleotides are TGTGCCAGCAATCCGGCAGCAACGAATGAAAAACTGTTTTTT. Translation gives CASNPAATNEKLFF.

The rearrangement joins TRBV6-6 to TRBJ1-5; 7 bases agree with TRBD1. Per the germline V gene, CDR1 is MNHNY and CDR2 is SVGAGI (reference sequence). V was clipped by 5 bases and J by 2 bases; unmatched bases: 6. CDR3 length equals 15 residues. CDR3 in amino acids: CASSPQGEGNQPQHF. CDR3 coding DNA: TGTGCCAGCAGTCCCCAGGGGGAAGGCAATCAGCCCCAGCATTTT.

This clone has more than one count but fewer than ten. This CDR3 is also generated by other DNA sequences in the sample. The chain employs TRBV7-9 and TRBJ2-7, with D possibly being TRBD1 (5 bases). V lost 1 base and J lost 3, with 7 bases in between. This CDR3 contains 13 residues. The germline V gene encodes CDR1 SEHNR and CDR2 FQNEAQ (reference sequence). The CDR3 here is CASSLGQNYEQYF. Here the CDR3 DNA reads TGTGCCAGCAGCTTAGGACAGAACTACGAGCAGTACTTC.

V and J are TRBV10-3 and TRBJ2-1; the D gene is possibly TRBD1 (6 bases). Germline CDR1 ENHRY, CDR2 SYGVKD. CDR3 size: 17 residues. V gave up 3 bases and J gave up 5 bases, with 20 bases separating them. Here the CDR3 reads CAISDTEQGDYDNEQFF. The CDR3 DNA reads as TGTGCCATCAGTGATACGGAACAGGGTGATTACGACAATGAGCAGTTCTTC.

The chain couples TRBV4-1 to TRBJ1-1; 7 positions match TRBD1. The ends lost 3 bases at V and 4 bases at J; junction bases unmatched: 5. This CDR3 has 14 amino acids. Germline loops: CDR1 MGHRA, CDR2 YSYEKL. The CDR3 sequence: CASSHKGAPTEAFF. The CDR3 DNA sequence: TGCGCCAGCAGCCACAAGGGGGCGCCCACTGAAGCTTTCTTT.

CDR3 loop: CASSFGLPGTGTDTQYF. The CDR3 DNA reads TGTGCCAGCAGTTTTGGGCTTCCGGGAACGGGGACAGATACGCAGTATTTT. V and J are TRBV28 and TRBJ2-3; tentatively, D is TRBD2 (5 bases). CDR3 size: 17 residues. The V and J ends lost 3 bases and 3 bases respectively, with 19 bases between them. CDR1 is MDHEN and CDR2 is SYDVKM in the germline V gene.

The genes are TRBV27 and TRBJ1-5; D is ambiguous. The germline CDR1 and CDR2 sequences are MNHEY and SMNVEV (reference sequence). The V end was cut by 6 bases, the J end by 6 bases, with 21 bases between. CDR3 length equals 16 residues. CDR3 sequence (DNA): TGTGCCAGCAGCCCCCTTTCTAGAGGGTCCGGTCAGCCCCAGCATTTT. Encoded protein: CASSPLSRGSGQPQHF.

This chain uses TRBV4-2 with TRBJ1-2, with TRBD1 matching 7 bases. The CDR3 is 16 residues long. CDR1 and CDR2 from the germline V gene are LGHNA and YNFKEQ. Trimming cost V 4 bases and J 7 bases; bases outside gene matches: 15. The chain's CDR3 is CASSPTGTAFPSGYTF. CDR3 sequence (DNA): TGTGCCAGCAGCCCCACCGGGACAGCCTTCCCGTCTGGCTACACCTTC.